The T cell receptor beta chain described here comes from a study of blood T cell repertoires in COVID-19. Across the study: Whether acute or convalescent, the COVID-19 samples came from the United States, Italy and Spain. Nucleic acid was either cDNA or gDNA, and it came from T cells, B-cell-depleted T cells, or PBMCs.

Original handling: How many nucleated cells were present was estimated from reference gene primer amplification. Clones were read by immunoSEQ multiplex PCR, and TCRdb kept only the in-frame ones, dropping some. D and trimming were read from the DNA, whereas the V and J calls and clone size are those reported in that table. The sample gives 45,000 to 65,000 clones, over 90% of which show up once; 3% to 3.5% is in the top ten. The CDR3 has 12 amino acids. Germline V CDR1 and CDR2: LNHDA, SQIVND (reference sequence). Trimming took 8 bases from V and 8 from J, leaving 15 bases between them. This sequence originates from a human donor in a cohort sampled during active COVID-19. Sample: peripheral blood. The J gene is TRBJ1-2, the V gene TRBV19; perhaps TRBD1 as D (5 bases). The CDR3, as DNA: TGTGCCAGTGAGACAGCGTTCGGCGGCTACACCTTC. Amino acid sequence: CASETAFGGYTF. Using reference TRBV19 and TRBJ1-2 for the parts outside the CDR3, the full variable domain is DGGITQSPKYLFRKEGQNVTLSCEQNLNHDAMYWYRQDPGQGLRLIYYSQIVNDFQKGDIAEGYSVSREKKESFPLTVTSAQKNPTAFYLCASETAFGGYTFGSGTRLTVV.